Below are 9 T cell receptor beta chains sequenced from a single sample in a study of esophageal squamous cell carcinoma under preoperative chemotherapy (dated by TCRdb to between 2018 and 2020). Library preparation used PCR. The instrument given in TCRdb is HiSeq X Ten. TCRdb applied fastp at Q25 and MiXCR to the public reads, then kept only in-frame beta chains. Duplicate CDR3 protein sequences are folded into a single record with the most common DNA and genes. Present in this sample are around 15,000 distinct CDR3 sequences, 60% of which were seen just once. The ten largest clones add up to 53% of the sample. The time point label here, explained by the study, means: before preoperative PTX-NDP chemotherapy. Collection of the sample occurred from a patient given preoperative chemotherapy. The receptors come from a human donor with esophageal squamous cell carcinoma. The donor label of this sample is uncertain.

As concerns this clonotype: Its ends do not fully match the called genes, so a read error is possible. The J gene is TRBJ2-3, the V gene TRBV6-1; D might be TRBD1 or TRBD2, each matching 5 bases. Germline loops: CDR1 MNHNS, CDR2 SASEGT. The CDR3 is made up of 16 amino acids. The CDR3 here is CASREGGQGAPDTQYF. CDR3 sequence (DNA): TGTGCCAGCAGGGAAGGTGGGCAGGGAGCCCCAGATACGCAGTATTTT.

The table lists this clonotype with a few counts. V is TRBV6-1 and J is TRBJ2-1; D may be TRBD1 (6 bases). Trimming took off 0 bases at V and 1 base at J, with 7 bases between the two ends. Germline V CDR1 and CDR2: MNHNS, SASEGT. CDR3 length equals 15 residues. The CDR3 DNA reads as TGTGCCAGCAGTGAAGCAGGGGGTTCCTACAATGAGCAGTTCTTC. It is translated as CASSEAGGSYNEQFF.

Turning to this clonotype: Relative to the germline gene, one junction end is altered; a read error may explain this. The genes are TRBV3-1 and TRBJ2-3; D may be TRBD2 (7 bases). The CDR3 is 15 residues long. Germline CDR1 reads LGHDT; CDR2 reads YNNKEL (reference sequence). CDR3 sequence (DNA): TGTGCCAGGGGGCATGGGGGCGGGGGCCAGGATACGCAGTATTTC. Translation: CARGHGGGGQDTQYF.

The sample holds one count of this clonotype. A read error may account for a junction end that differs from germline. The genes are TRBV6-1 and TRBJ2-3; 7 positions agree with TRBD1. Looked up from germline, CDR1 is MNHNS and CDR2 is SASEGT. The CDR3 runs to 16 residues. CDR3 DNA: TGTGCCAGCAGGGGCCTAGGGGGCCGTAGCACAGAGACGCAGTATTTT. Translation: CASRGLGGRSTETQYF.

This clonotype was counted between two and nine times. This chain uses TRBV7-6 with TRBJ1-6; D is unresolved. V was shortened by 1 base and J by 7 bases, with 8 bases between the two germline ends. CDR3 length equals 14 residues. Germline V gives CDR1 SGHVS, CDR2 FNYEAQ. Here the CDR3 reads CASSLGGNNSPLHF. The CDR3 nucleotides read TGTGCCAGCAGCTTAGGAGGAAACAATTCACCCCTCCACTTT.

The chain joins TRBV6-1 to TRBJ2-3; a weak D match, TRBD2 (6 bases). Trimming took off 6 bases at V and 14 bases at J, with 24 bases between the two ends. There are 14 residues in the CDR3. CDR1 is MNHNS, CDR2 SASEGT, per germline. CDR3 region: CASSQGLSTEELYF. The CDR3 coding sequence is TGTGCCAGCAGCCAGGGACTCAGCACAGAGGAGCTGTATTTT.

This chain joins TRBV6-5 and TRBJ1-1; TRBD1 matches 7 bases. Trimming took 1 base from V and 6 from J; bases not matched to a gene: 8. CDR3 length: 15 residues. Germline values: CDR1 MNHEY, CDR2 SVGAGI. CDR3 sequence reads: CASSYFLAGGAEAFF. The CDR3 DNA reads as TGTGCCAGCAGTTACTTCCTAGCAGGGGGAGCTGAAGCTTTCTTT.

The J gene is TRBJ2-1, the V gene TRBV6-1, with TRBD2 as a possible D gene (6 bases). The CDR3 length is 14 residues. Germline V gene lookup returns CDR1 MNHNS and CDR2 SASEGT. V was shortened by 6 bases and J by 2 bases, with 11 bases between the two germline ends. CDR3: CASSDRGTYNEQFF. The CDR3 coding sequence is TGTGCCAGCAGCGATCGGGGGACCTACAATGAGCAGTTCTTC.

CDR3 amino acids: CASILGVNTGAQYF. The CDR3 nucleotides are TGTGCCAGCATCCTGGGAGTGAACACCGGGGCGCAGTATTTT. The chain recombines TRBV6-1 with TRBJ2-2; a possible D gene is TRBD2 (5 bases). The J call is in doubt because the DNA end fits TRBJ2-3 better. This CDR3 is built from 14 residues. CDR1 is MNHNS and CDR2 is SASEGT in the germline V gene.